This T cell receptor (beta chain) was observed in a study of blood T cell repertoires in COVID-19 (dated by TCRdb to 2018 to 2020). Study-wide context: Samples covering the acute and convalescent phases of COVID-19 were provided by collaborators in the United States, Italy and Spain. Nearly every sample came with metadata listing a de-identified subject ID, COVID-19 status, age in years and sex. The prospective study material was composed of cDNA or gDNA derived from T cells, B-cell-depleted T cells, or PBMCs. The repertoires were made available in a free public database intended to serve as a resource for research on the immune response to SARS-CoV-2. Deeply sampled blood TCRbeta repertoires from subjects exposed to, actively infected with, or recovered from COVID-19 were included in the dataset. Samples came from the ongoing ImmuneRACE study (first 160 participants) plus 1,254 subjects from 6 global collaborators. Where available, HLA class I and class II types were obtained from metadata supplied by the sample provider rather than from assay-based typing.

V lost 3 bases and J lost 7 bases, and the count of bases not matched to a germline gene is 2. For CDR1 and CDR2, the germline V gene lists MRHNA and SNTAGT. Reading from cysteine to phenylalanine, the CDR3 counts 13 amino acids. The CDR3 DNA has 39 bases and is translated from base 1. This clone has only a few counts. The antigen this receptor binds is unknown. No much larger clonotype is one base removed from it; base qualities were not supplied. What the authors observed across the whole study: How much clinical and demographic metadata was included differed by source and by participant, and the metadata was provided uncurated.

Each collaborating institution followed its own protocols to collect whole blood in K2EDTA tubes. Collaborator samples were shipped for TCRbeta analysis as frozen whole blood, isolated PBMCs, or DNA extracted from either sample type. TCRbeta CDR3 regions were amplified from genomic DNA using the immunoSEQ Assay, a bias-controlled multiplex PCR. Processing in the source paper ran as follows. The number of nucleated cells in each sample was estimated by amplification of reference gene primers within the assay. Sequence reads were collapsed and filtered to measure the absolute abundance of every unique TCRbeta CDR3 rearrangement. For each sample, productive Simpson clonality was calculated as the square root of Simpson's diversity index over productive rearrangements. TCRdb's version of the immuneACCESS table is confined to in-frame rearrangements and falls short of the full clone set. An unresolved V gene accounts for under half of the shortfall where checked; the remainder is of unknown origin. The V and J calls and the clone size are those of that table, but D and trimming were determined from the DNA. A total of about 59,000 clones appear in this sample, over 75% of them only once. The ten largest clonotypes hold roughly 10% of the sample.

The sequence came from a human donor in a cohort sampled during active COVID-19. The chain is made from TRBV6-4 and TRBJ2-1, and 8 junctional nucleotides match TRBD2. The specimen was peripheral blood. DNA sequence: TGTGCCAGCAGTGAACTAGCGGAAAATGAGCAGTTCTTC. This translates into CASSELAENEQFF.